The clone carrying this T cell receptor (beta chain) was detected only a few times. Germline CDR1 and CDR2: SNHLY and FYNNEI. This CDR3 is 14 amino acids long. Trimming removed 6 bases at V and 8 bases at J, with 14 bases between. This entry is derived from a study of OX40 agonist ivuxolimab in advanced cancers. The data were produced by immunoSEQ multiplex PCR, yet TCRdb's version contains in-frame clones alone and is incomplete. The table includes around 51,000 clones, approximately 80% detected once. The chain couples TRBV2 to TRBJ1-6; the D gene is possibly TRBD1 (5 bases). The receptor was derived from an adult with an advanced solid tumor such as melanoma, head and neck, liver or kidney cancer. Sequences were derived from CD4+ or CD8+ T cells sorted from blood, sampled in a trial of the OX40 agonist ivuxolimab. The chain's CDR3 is CASRSRDGHSPLHF. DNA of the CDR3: TGTGCCAGCAGGTCCCGGGACGGGCATTCACCCCTCCACTTT.